The 9 T cell receptor beta chains below come from one sample, sequenced in a study of blood T cells in healthy people across ages. The second PCR ran roughly 6 to 11 cycles with a sample-barcoded 5' primer and J-beta primers. Each CDR3 protein is one row after TCRdb ran MiXCR on the 5' RACE reads. The sample records nearly 800,000 distinct CDR3 sequences, 45% to 70% being singletons. Sequenced input: blood. The origin of the receptors is a man between 40 and 49 years old in good health.

Notes on this clonotype: At one of its ends the junction is not consistent with the germline gene, which may arise from a read error. The genes are TRBV9 and TRBJ2-3; maybe TRBD2 (6 bases). From germline, CDR1 is SGDLS and CDR2 YYNGEE. The CDR3 spans 15 residues. The CDR3 reads CAGSVSDPGADTQYF. In DNA, the CDR3 is TGTGCCGGCAGCGTATCGGACCCGGGGGCAGATACGCAGTATTTT. Combining the CDR3 with reference TRBV9 and TRBJ2-3 gives the whole variable domain DSGVTQTPKHLITATGQRVTLRCSPRSGDLSVYWYQQSLDQGLQFLIQYYNGEERAKGNILERFSAQQFPDLHSELNLSSLELGDSALYFCAGSVSDPGADTQYFGPGTRLTVL.

A few counts support this clonotype. The rearrangement links TRBV29-1 to TRBJ1-2, with D unresolved. CDR3 size: 9 residues. V was cut by 3 bases and J by 8 bases, with 4 bases left in between. CDR1 is SQVTM and CDR2 is ANQGSEA in the germline V gene. CDR3 amino acids: CSVDSGYTF. In DNA, the CDR3 is TGCAGCGTTGATTCCGGCTACACCTTC.

On this clonotype itself: A much larger clone differs by one base, so this may be a read error. This chain connects TRBV10-3 to TRBJ2-5, with D perhaps given as TRBD1 or TRBD2 (5 bases each). Germline V gives CDR1 ENHRY, CDR2 SYGVKD. V was trimmed by 5 bases and J by 11 bases, leaving 15 bases between them. The CDR3 consists of 12 residues. CDR3 residues: CAISRDAQEQYF. In DNA, the CDR3 is TGTGCCATCAGTAGGGACGCCCAGGAGCAGTACTTC.

This clonotype was observed a few times. This chain joins TRBV12-3 or TRBV12-4 and TRBJ2-5, with no clear D. Trimming removed 5 bases at V and 1 base at J, with 11 bases between. CDR3 length equals 14 residues. The CDR3 loop is CASSDTLLQETQYF. CDR3 DNA sequence: TGTGCCAGCAGTGATACCCTCCTCCAAGAGACCCAGTACTTC.

This clonotype was counted ten times or more. Being one base from a much bigger clone, this may be a read error. The V call is TRBV6-5, the J call TRBJ2-3; no reliable D call. V lost 5 bases and J 2 bases, leaving 11 bases between the germline ends. Looked up from germline, CDR1 is MNHEY and CDR2 is SVGAGI. The CDR3 runs to 14 residues. The CDR3 reads CASSDVQSTDTQYF. The CDR3 DNA is TGTGCCAGCAGTGACGTCCAGTCCACAGATACGCAGTATTTT.

V and J are TRBV25-1 and TRBJ1-6; D not resolved. This CDR3 is built from 15 residues. Per the germline V gene, CDR1 is MGHDK and CDR2 is SYGVNS. V was cut by 8 bases and J by 4 bases, with 15 bases left in between. This chain's CDR3 is CASRGSAGYNSPLHF. DNA of the CDR3: TGTGCCAGCCGTGGATCAGCGGGGTATAATTCACCCCTCCACTTT. The whole variable domain, remainder taken from reference TRBV25-1 and TRBJ1-6, is EADIYQTPRYLVIGTGKKITLECSQTMGHDKMYWYQQDPGMELHLIHYSYGVNSTEKGDLSSESTVSRIRTEHFPLTLESARPSHTSQYLCASRGSAGYNSPLHFGNGTRLTVT.

This clonotype was counted a few times. It may be a read error: a sequence one base away is much more abundant. The chain couples TRBV11-2 to TRBJ1-5; possibly TRBD1 for D (5 bases). The CDR3 runs 13 residues. Per the germline V gene, CDR1 is SGHAT and CDR2 is FQNNGV. CDR3 sequence (DNA): TGTGCCAACAGCCCCGACAGAGATCAGCCCCAGCATTTT. Its translation: CANSPDRDQPQHF.

A single count supports this clonotype. The rearrangement uses TRBV4-2 and TRBJ2-5; a weak D match, TRBD2 (5 bases). V was shortened by 0 bases and J by 2 bases, with 13 bases between the two germline ends. The CDR3 runs 16 residues. CDR1 is LGHNA, CDR2 YNFKEQ, per germline. CDR3 nucleotide sequence: TGTGCCAGCAGCCAAGATCCCGTGCCGGGGCAAGAGACCCAGTACTTC. It encodes CASSQDPVPGQETQYF.

The chain recombines TRBV7-2 with TRBJ2-1; maybe TRBD1 (6 bases). V was clipped by 1 base and J by 0 bases, with 13 bases between them. The CDR3 runs 17 residues. Germline-derived CDR1 and CDR2 are SGHTA and FQGNSA. CDR3 region: CASSLGGQGSSYNEQFF. CDR3 sequence (DNA): TGTGCCAGCAGCTTAGGTGGGCAGGGGAGCTCCTACAATGAGCAGTTCTTC.